This passage covers 12 T cell receptor beta chains from one sample sequenced in a study of Graves' ophthalmopathy and Graves' hyperthyroidism. Investigators amplified TCR beta CDR3 regions from RNA transcripts. An initial RT-PCR round employing HTBI primers preceded a second-round multiplex PCR. Via MiXCR, TCRdb re-called the multiplex PCR reads, giving one row per CDR3 protein. The sample records 200,000 to 300,000 distinct CDR3 sequences, around 42% being singletons. The specimen sequenced was peripheral blood. These receptors were obtained from an adult man with Graves' ophthalmopathy.

The rearrangement links TRBV19 to TRBJ2-7, with 9 bases that match TRBD1. The ends lost 9 bases at V and 1 base at J; junction bases unmatched: 16. The CDR3 loop spans 17 amino acids. CDR1 and CDR2 (germline): LNHDA, SQIVND (reference sequence). CDR3 in amino acids: CASSVSMGTGTSYEQYF. The DNA of the CDR3 is TGTGCCAGCAGCGTTTCCATGGGGACAGGGACTTCCTACGAGCAGTACTTC.

The chain uses TRBV5-4 and TRBJ1-2; D might be TRBD1 (6 bases). The CDR3 runs 14 residues. Germline CDR1 is SGHNT and CDR2 is YYREEE (reference sequence). Trimming stripped 0 bases from V and 7 bases from J, with 13 bases between. The CDR3 sequence: CASSLDREIVGYTF. The CDR3 bases are TGTGCCAGCAGCTTGGACAGGGAGATAGTTGGCTACACCTTC.

The chain recombines TRBV3-1 with TRBJ2-5; 9 bases fit TRBD1. Germline V gives CDR1 LGHDT, CDR2 YNNKEL (reference sequence). The CDR3 runs 15 residues. V dropped 2 bases and J dropped 0; count of bases not matched to a gene: 1. The CDR3 DNA reads as TGTGCCAGCAGCCAAACAGGGGGCTACCAAGAGACCCAGTACTTC. Its translation is CASSQTGGYQETQYF.

The genes are TRBV6-4 and TRBJ1-1; 7 positions match TRBD1. There are 13 residues in the CDR3. Germline CDR1 MRHNA, CDR2 SNTAGT. Trimming cost V 5 bases and J 8 bases; bases outside gene matches: 8. The CDR3: CASSLSSQGEAFF. CDR3 nucleotide sequence: TGTGCCAGCAGTTTATCTTCACAGGGGGAAGCTTTCTTT.

This clonotype was observed a handful of times. This chain links TRBV7-9 with TRBJ1-2, with D uncertain. Trimming shortened V by 5 bases and J by 4 bases, and 14 bases separated the two germline ends. The CDR3 totals 14 residues. Germline CDR1 is SEHNR and CDR2 is FQNEAQ (reference sequence). CDR3 residues: CASSPSPRTYGYTF. The CDR3 DNA follows: TGTGCCAGCAGCCCTAGCCCCCGGACCTATGGCTACACCTTC.

This clonotype occurred many times. The chain uses TRBV15 and TRBJ2-5; no clear D. Germline CDR1 is LNHNV and CDR2 is YYDKDF (reference sequence). The CDR3 has 14 residues. V shed 5 bases and J shed 5 bases, with 15 bases lying between them. DNA of the CDR3: TGTGCCACCAGCGCCGGGCCGCGGCAGGAGACCCAGTACTTC. It is translated as CATSAGPRQETQYF. The whole variable domain, filled in from reference TRBV15 and TRBJ2-5, reads DAMVIQNPRYQVTQFGKPVTLSCSQTLNHNVMYWYQQKSSQAPKLLFHYYDKDFNNEADTPDNFQSRRPNTSFCFLDIRSPGLGDTAMYLCATSAGPRQETQYFGPGTRLLVL.

This clonotype was counted a few times. The chain has TRBV20-1 and TRBJ1-6; a weak D match, TRBD1 (6 bases). Germline V CDR1 and CDR2: DFQATT, SNEGSKA (reference sequence). CDR3 length: 13 residues. V was pared by 5 bases and J by 7 bases, with 12 bases between. The CDR3 region has the DNA TGCAGTGCTCGGGAAGGGGGGAATTCACCCCTCCACTTT. This sequence encodes CSAREGGNSPLHF.

Only one count was recorded for this clonotype. The chain is built from TRBV24-1 and TRBJ2-7; weak D call: TRBD1 (6 bases). The V end lost 9 bases, the J end lost 7 bases, and 9 bases lay between the germline ends. Looked up from germline, CDR1 is KGHDR and CDR2 is SFDVKD. The CDR3 has 10 residues. The CDR3 is CATGGNEQYF. The DNA of the CDR3 is TGTGCCACCGGGGGCAATGAGCAGTACTTC.

With respect to this clonotype: A read error may account for a junction end that differs from germline. J is TRBJ1-1 and V is TRBV6-5, with D maybe TRBD1 (6 bases). Germline CDR1 is MNHEY and CDR2 is SVGAGI. The CDR3 extends over 14 amino acids. The CDR3 sequence: CAISPGTSNTEAFF. The CDR3 DNA reads as TGTGCCATCAGTCCCGGGACAAGCAACACTGAAGCTTTCTTT.

In its sample, this clonotype was seen a few times. J is TRBJ1-2 and V is TRBV12-3 or TRBV12-4; D uncertain. The ends were cut back, 7 bases at V and 0 bases at J, with 9 bases in the middle. The CDR3 is 13 amino acids. The CDR3 here is CASTPAANYGYTF. The CDR3 nucleotides are TGTGCCAGCACTCCGGCCGCTAACTATGGCTACACCTTC.

The V and J genes are TRBV10-2 and TRBJ2-5; D may correspond to TRBD1 or TRBD2 (5 bases each). Trimming took off 4 bases at V and 7 bases at J, with 13 bases between the two ends. This CDR3 contains 13 residues. CDR1 is WSHSY and CDR2 is SAAADI in the germline V gene. The CDR3 protein is CASSGDRPATQYF. The CDR3 nucleotides read TGCGCCAGCAGTGGGGACCGACCCGCGACCCAGTACTTC.

This chain joins TRBV28 and TRBJ1-5; a possible D gene is TRBD1 (6 bases). This CDR3 comprises 11 residues. CDR1 and CDR2 (germline): MDHEN, SYDVKM. V gave up 7 bases and J gave up 11 bases, with 12 bases separating them. This CDR3 is CASTLQGSQHF. The DNA of the CDR3 is TGTGCCAGCACCCTACAGGGTTCCCAGCATTTT.